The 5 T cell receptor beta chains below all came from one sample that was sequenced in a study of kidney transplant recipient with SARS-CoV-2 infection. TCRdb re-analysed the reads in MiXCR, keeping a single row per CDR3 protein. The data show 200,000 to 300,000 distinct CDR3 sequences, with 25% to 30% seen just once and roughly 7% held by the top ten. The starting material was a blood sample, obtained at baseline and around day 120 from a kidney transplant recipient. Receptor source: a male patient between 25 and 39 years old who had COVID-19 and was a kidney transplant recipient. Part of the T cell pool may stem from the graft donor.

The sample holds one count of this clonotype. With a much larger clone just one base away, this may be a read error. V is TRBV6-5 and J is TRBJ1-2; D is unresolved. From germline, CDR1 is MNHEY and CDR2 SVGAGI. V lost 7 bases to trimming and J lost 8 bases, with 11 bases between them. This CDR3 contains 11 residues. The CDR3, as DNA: TGTGCCAGCACGGCAGAACGGGGCTACACCTTC. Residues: CASTAERGYTF.

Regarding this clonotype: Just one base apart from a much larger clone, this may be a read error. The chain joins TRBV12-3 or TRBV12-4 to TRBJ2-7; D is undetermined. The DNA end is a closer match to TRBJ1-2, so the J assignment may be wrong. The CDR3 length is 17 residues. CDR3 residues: CANSQYFSFRKTYGYTF. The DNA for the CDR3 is TGTGCCAACAGTCAATACTTCAGCTTCCGAAAGACCTATGGCTACACCTTC.

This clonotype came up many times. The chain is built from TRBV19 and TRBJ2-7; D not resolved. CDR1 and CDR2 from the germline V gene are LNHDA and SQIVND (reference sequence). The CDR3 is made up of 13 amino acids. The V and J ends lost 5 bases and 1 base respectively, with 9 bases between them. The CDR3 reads CASSSPKSYEQYF. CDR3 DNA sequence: TGTGCCAGTAGTTCGCCAAAATCCTACGAGCAGTACTTC.

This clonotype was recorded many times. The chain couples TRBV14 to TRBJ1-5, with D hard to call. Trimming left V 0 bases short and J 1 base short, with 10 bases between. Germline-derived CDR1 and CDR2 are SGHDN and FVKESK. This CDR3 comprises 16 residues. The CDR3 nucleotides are TGTGCCAGCAGCCAAGATGGTGGGCCAAGCAATCAGCCCCAGCATTTT. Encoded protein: CASSQDGGPSNQPQHF.

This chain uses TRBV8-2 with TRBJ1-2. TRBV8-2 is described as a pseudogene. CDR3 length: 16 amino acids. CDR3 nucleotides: TGTGGCAGTCTCAAAGGTGATAGCCGAAAGACCTATGGCTACACCTTC. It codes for CGSLKGDSRKTYGYTF.